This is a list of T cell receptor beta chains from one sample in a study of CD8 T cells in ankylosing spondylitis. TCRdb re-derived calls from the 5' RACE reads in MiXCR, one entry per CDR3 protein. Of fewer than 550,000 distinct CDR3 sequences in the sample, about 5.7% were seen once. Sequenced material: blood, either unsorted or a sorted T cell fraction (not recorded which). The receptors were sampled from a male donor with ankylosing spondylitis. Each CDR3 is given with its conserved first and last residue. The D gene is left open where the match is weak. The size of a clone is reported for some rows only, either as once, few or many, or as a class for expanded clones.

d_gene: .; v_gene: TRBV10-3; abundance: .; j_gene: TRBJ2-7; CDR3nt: TGTGCCACCAATCCGACAGGTAGCGGGTGGAACGAGCAGTACTTC; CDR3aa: CATNPTGSGWNEQYF
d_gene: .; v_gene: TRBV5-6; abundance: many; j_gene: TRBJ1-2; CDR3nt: TGTGCCAGCAGCTCGCGGTCAAACGCTAACTATGGCTACACCTTC; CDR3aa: CASSSRSNANYGYTF
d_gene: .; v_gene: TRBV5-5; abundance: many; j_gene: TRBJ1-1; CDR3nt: TGTGCCAGCAGCTTGGGATTGGAATATGGAGCTTTCTTT; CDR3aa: CASSLGLEYGAFF
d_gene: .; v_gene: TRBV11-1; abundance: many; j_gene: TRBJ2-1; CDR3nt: TGTGCCAGCAGCTCGGGACCGTTGAGCTCCTACAATGAGCAGTTCTTC; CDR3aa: CASSSGPLSSYNEQFF
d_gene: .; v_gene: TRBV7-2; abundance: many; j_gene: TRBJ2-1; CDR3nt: TGTGCCAGCAGTTTCGGGATCCACTACAATGAGCAGTTCTTC; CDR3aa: CASSFGIHYNEQFF
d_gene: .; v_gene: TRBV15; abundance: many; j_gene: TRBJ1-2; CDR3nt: TGTGCCACCAGCAGAGAACGGGACTATGGCTACACCTTC; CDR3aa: CATSRERDYGYTF
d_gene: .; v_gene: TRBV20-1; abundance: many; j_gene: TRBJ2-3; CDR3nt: TGCAGTGCTAGCCGTGGCACAGATACGCAGTATTTT; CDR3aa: CSASRGTDTQYF
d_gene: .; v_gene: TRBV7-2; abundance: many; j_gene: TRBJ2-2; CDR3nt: TGTGCCAGCAGCGCTAGCCCGGCCGGGGAGCTGTTTTTT; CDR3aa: CASSASPAGELFF
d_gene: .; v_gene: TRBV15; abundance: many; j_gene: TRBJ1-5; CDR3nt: TGTGCCACCAGCAAAACCCTATCGGAAGGGCCCCAGCATTTT; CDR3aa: CATSKTLSEGPQHF
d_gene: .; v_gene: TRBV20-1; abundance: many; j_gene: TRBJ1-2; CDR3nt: TGCAGTGTACCCAGGGATGGCTACACCTTC; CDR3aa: CSVPRDGYTF
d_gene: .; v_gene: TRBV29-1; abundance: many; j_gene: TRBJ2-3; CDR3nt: TGCAGCGTTTTGGGGGCCCGCACAACCACAGATACGCAGTATTTT; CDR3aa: CSVLGARTTTDTQYF
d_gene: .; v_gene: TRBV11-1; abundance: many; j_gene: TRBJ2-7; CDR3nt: TGTGCCAGCAGCTTAGCCTGGGGCCCAAGATCTGATGGATACGAGCAGTACTTC; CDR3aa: CASSLAWGPRSDGYEQYF
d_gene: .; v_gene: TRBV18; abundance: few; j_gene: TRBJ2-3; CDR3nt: TGTGCCAGCTCACCACCGTTGGGGGAAGGAACAGATACGCAGTATTTT; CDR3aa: CASSPPLGEGTDTQYF
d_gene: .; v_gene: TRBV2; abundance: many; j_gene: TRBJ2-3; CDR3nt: TGTGCCAGCAGTGAAGTGGCAGGGTTGGATACGCAGTATTTT; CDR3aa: CASSEVAGLDTQYF
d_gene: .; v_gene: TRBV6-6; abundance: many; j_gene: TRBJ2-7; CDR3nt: TGTGCCAGCAGTTACTCCACAGGGGAGCAGTACTTC; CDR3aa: CASSYSTGEQYF
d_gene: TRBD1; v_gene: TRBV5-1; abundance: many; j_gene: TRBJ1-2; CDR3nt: TGCGCCAGCAGCTACCGGGACAGTAACTATGGCTACACCTTC; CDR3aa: CASSYRDSNYGYTF
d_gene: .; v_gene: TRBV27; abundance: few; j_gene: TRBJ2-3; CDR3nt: TGTGCCAGCAATTTGGGGGGACAGCGGGAGTCGTTAGATACGCAGTATTTT; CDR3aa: CASNLGGQRESLDTQYF
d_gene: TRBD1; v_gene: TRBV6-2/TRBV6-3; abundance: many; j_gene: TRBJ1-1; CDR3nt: TGTGCCAGCAGCCTTCCTCCGGGACAGGGGGGTGAAGCTTTCTTT; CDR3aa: CASSLPPGQGGEAFF
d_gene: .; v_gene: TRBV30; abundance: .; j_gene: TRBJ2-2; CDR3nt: TGTGCCTGGAGTGTACCTAGGGGCTTTGGCGGGGAGCTGTTTTTT; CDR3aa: CAWSVPRGFGGELFF
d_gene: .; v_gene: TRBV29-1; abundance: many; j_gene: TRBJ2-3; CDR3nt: TGCAGCGTTGGAGGCAGGGCAGCAGATACGCAGTATTTT; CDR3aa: CSVGGRAADTQYF
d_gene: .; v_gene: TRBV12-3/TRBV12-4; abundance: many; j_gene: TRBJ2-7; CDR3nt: TGTGCCAGCAGTTTGCACACGTCACAATCCTACGAGCAGTACTTC; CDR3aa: CASSLHTSQSYEQYF
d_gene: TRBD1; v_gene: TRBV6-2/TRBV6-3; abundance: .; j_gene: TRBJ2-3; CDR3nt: TGTGCCAGCAGAAAGGACAGGGGTACAGATACGCAGTATTTT; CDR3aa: CASRKDRGTDTQYF
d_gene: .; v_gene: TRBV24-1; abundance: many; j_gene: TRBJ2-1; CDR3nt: TGTGCCACCAGTGATTCCCGGCAGAAGAGCTCCTACAATGAGCAGTTCTTC; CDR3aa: CATSDSRQKSSYNEQFF
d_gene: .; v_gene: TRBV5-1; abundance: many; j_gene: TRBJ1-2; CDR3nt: TGCGCCAGCAATCTCGGACAGTATAGTTCTGATGGCTACACCTTC; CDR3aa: CASNLGQYSSDGYTF
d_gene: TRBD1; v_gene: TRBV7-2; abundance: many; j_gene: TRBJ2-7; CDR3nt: TGTGCCAGCAGCTTCTATGGACAGGGGGACGAGCAGTACTTC; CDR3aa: CASSFYGQGDEQYF
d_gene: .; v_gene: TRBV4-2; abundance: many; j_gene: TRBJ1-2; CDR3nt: TGTGCCAGCAGCCAACGGGATGGCTACACCTTC; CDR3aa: CASSQRDGYTF
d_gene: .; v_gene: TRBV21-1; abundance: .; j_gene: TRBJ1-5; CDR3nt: TGTGCCAGCAGCCCTACCTACAGCGTTCAGCCCCAGCATTTT; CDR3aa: CASSPTYSVQPQHF
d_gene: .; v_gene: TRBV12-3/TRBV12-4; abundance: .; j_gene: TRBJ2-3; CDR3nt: TGTGCCAGCGGACTGACTGGAGGCACAGATACGCAGTATTTT; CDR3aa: CASGLTGGTDTQYF
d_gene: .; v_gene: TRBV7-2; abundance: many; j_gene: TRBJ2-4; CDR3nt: TGTGCCAGCAGCTCTTTGTCGGGATCTGGCATTCAGTACTTC; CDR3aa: CASSSLSGSGIQYF
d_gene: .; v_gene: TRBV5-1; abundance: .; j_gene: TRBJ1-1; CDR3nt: TGCGCCAGCAGCGGGGGGGGCGGAACACCCAGAGACACTGAAGCTTTCTTT; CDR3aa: CASSGGGGTPRDTEAFF
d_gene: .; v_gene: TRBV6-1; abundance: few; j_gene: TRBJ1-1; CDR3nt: TGTGCCAGCAGTGTGAGTTTTGGATTGGTAGCTTTCTTT; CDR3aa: CASSVSFGLVAFF
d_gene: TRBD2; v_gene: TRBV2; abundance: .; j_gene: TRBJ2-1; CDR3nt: TGTGCCAGCAGATACGGGACTAGCGGAGGGGTTTGGGAGCAGTTCTTC; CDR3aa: CASRYGTSGGVWEQFF
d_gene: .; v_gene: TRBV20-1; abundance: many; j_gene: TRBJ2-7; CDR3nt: TGCAGTGCTAGAGATCCGGGACGTCATGCCTACGAGCAGTACTTC; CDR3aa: CSARDPGRHAYEQYF
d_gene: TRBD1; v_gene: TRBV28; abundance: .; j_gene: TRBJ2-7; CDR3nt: TGTGCCAGCCTCCTGGACAGGGATAGCTACGAGCAGTACTTC; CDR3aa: CASLLDRDSYEQYF
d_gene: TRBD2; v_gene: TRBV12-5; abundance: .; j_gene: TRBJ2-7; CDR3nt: TGTGCTAGTGGTAGCGGGAGGAGCTACGAGCAGTACTTC; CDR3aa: CASGSGRSYEQYF
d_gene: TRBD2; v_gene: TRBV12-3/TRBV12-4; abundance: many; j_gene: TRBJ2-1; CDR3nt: TGTGCCAGCAGCGGGACTAGCGGCTACTACAATGAGCAGTTCTTC; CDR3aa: CASSGTSGYYNEQFF
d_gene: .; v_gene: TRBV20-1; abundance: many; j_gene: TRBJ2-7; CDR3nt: TGCAGTGCTTCCGGGAGCAAATCCTACGAGCAGTACTTC; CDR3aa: CSASGSKSYEQYF